What follows are 9 T cell receptor beta chains derived from one specimen sequenced in a study of CD8 T cells in Susac syndrome. An input of roughly 0.5 to 1 ug of RNA was subjected to reverse transcription using random hexamers. From the immunoSEQ multiplex PCR reads, TCRdb called clonotypes with MiXCR, one entry per CDR3 protein. The sample contains approximately 70,000 distinct CDR3 sequences, approximately 95% of which appear only once. Sequenced: CD8+ T cells from PBMCs. The receptors were gathered from a human donor in good health.

This chain uses TRBV7-9 with TRBJ2-5; D uncertain. Trimming took 0 bases from V and 10 from J, leaving 9 bases between them. In germline, CDR1 is SEHNR, CDR2 FQNEAQ (reference sequence). This CDR3 region has 12 residues. The CDR3 sequence is CASSLAPDDQYF. The DNA for the CDR3 is TGTGCCAGCAGCTTAGCGCCAGATGACCAGTACTTC.

The table lists this clonotype with a count of one. The rearrangement links TRBV29-1 to TRBJ2-1; D is perhaps TRBD1 (6 bases). V was trimmed by 3 bases and J by 2 bases, leaving 14 bases between them. From germline, CDR1 is SQVTM and CDR2 ANQGSEA. This CDR3 comprises 15 residues. This CDR3 is CSVEGAPRTYNEQFF. The CDR3 bases are TGCAGCGTTGAGGGGGCCCCTAGGACCTACAATGAGCAGTTCTTC.

This chain uses TRBV20-1 with TRBJ2-7; D is unclear. The V end was cut by 6 bases, the J end by 3 bases, with 9 bases between. Germline V gene data show CDR1 as DFQATT and CDR2 as SNEGSKA (reference sequence). The CDR3 is 11 residues long. CDR3 residues: CSAGRDYEQYV. In nucleotides, the CDR3 is TGCAGTGCAGGCCGTGACTACGAGCAGTACGTC.

The chain couples TRBV5-6 to TRBJ2-7; D gene unclear. V lost 0 bases and J lost 3, with 7 bases in between. The CDR3 has 13 amino acids. Per the germline V gene, CDR1 is SGHDT and CDR2 is YYEEEE. Here the CDR3 reads CASSLEGRYEQYV. The CDR3 nucleotides are TGTGCCAGCAGCTTGGAGGGCCGCTACGAGCAGTACGTC.

The chain uses TRBV4-2 and TRBJ2-5; D tentatively reads TRBD1 or TRBD2 (6 bases each). Germline values: CDR1 LGHNA, CDR2 YNFKEQ. The V and J ends lost 0 bases and 4 bases respectively, with 9 bases between them. The CDR3 totals 14 residues. The chain's CDR3 is CASSQDGGGETQYF. Here the CDR3 DNA reads TGTGCCAGCAGCCAAGATGGAGGGGGAGAGACCCAGTACTTC.

CDR3 in DNA: TGTGCCAGCAGCGGCAGGGGGCTGGTAACTGAAGCTTTCTTT. Translated: CASSGRGLVTEAFF. J is TRBJ1-1 and V is TRBV5-5; the match to TRBD1 covers 8 bases. J was trimmed by 5 bases and V by 4 bases; bases with no gene match: 7. The CDR3 contains 14 residues. Germline assignment: CDR1 SGHKS and CDR2 YYEKEE (reference sequence).

The genes are TRBV10-3 and TRBJ1-2, with D perhaps TRBD1 (6 bases). This CDR3 has 14 amino acids. Germline V gives CDR1 ENHRY, CDR2 SYGVKD. Trimming left V 5 bases short and J 4 bases short, with 14 bases between. The DNA for the CDR3 is TGTGCCATCAGTACAGGGTCATCAACCTATGGCTACACCTTC. Translation: CAISTGSSTYGYTF.

The V and J genes are TRBV27 and TRBJ1-5; D possibly corresponds to TRBD1 (5 bases). Trimming cost V 4 bases and J 2 bases, with 6 bases left between them. CDR3 length: 13 residues. CDR1 is MNHEY and CDR2 is SMNVEV in the germline V gene (reference sequence). The CDR3 region has the DNA TGTGCCAGCAGTTGGGGCGGCAATCAGCCCCAGCATTTT. Protein: CASSWGGNQPQHF.

The genes are TRBV27 and TRBJ2-7, with a possible D match to TRBD1 (6 bases). The CDR3 totals 15 residues. V lost 2 bases, J lost 2 bases, and 13 bases lay in between. Germline CDR1 is MNHEY and CDR2 is SMNVEV (reference sequence). CDR3 sequence: CASSLIPQGPYEQYF. CDR3 in DNA: TGTGCCAGCAGTTTAATACCACAGGGCCCCTACGAGCAGTACTTC.